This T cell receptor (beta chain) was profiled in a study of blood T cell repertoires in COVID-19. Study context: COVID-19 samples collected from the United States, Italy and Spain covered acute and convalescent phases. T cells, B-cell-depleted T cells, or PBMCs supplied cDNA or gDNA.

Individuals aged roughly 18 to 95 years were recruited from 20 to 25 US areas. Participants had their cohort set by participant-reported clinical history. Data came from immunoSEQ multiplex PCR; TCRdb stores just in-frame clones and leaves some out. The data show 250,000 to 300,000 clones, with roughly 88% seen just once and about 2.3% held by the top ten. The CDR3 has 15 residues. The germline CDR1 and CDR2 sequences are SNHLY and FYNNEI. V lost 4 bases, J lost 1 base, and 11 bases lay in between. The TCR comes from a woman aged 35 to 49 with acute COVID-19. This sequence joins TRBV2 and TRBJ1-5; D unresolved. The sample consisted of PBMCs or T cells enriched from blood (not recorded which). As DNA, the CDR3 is TGTGCCAGCAGTGGGGAGCACCCGAGCAATCAGCCCCAGCATTTT. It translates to CASSGEHPSNQPQHF. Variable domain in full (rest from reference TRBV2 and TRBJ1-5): EPEVTQTPSHQVTQMGQEVILRCVPISNHLYFYWYRQILGQKVEFLVSFYNNEISEKSEIFDDQFSVERPDGSNFTLKIRSTKLEDSAMYFCASSGEHPSNQPQHFGDGTRLSIL.